This T cell receptor beta chain comes out of a study of T cell responses to AZD1222 COVID-19 vaccine. Whole-study results and caveats: Baseline antibody screening turned up just six seropositive AZD1222 recipients. CD4 TCRs associated with vaccination spanned spike, dominating at 160-218 and 743-854. The peak T cell response came first, and repertoires were sampled only after it.

Second-dose intervals of approximately 4 or approximately 12 weeks were pooled. This CDR3 is 14 amino acids long. Germline CDR1 LNHDA, CDR2 SQIVND (reference sequence). Trimming took 1 base from V and 2 from J, leaving 9 bases between them. As to this clone: Its antigen is unknown.

Profiled with immunoSEQ multiplex PCR; TCRdb holds only in-frame clones, not every one. In the table there are tens of thousands of clones, about 78% of which are singletons. The clonotype originates from an adult who received the AZD1222 COVID-19 vaccine. Specimen: peripheral blood, collected 28 days after the second AZD1222 dose. The V call is TRBV19, the J call TRBJ2-7; D call uncertain. Here the CDR3 DNA reads TGTGCCAGTAGTATAGTAGGCCCCACCTACGAGCAGTACTTC. Translating it yields CASSIVGPTYEQYF.